This T cell receptor (beta chain) was found in a study of lymphopenia after photon versus proton radiotherapy. Broader study findings: Post-nadir diversity loss with photons came from oligoclonal expansion, particularly CD8+ Temra cells. Better survival with proton therapy was suggested as possible, not demonstrated.

The method was immunoSEQ multiplex PCR; TCRdb's version includes in-frame clones alone and lacks a portion of them. This table has around 64,000 clones, less than 95% appearing once. This clone came up a few times. Its matching antigen is unknown. Other DNA sequences from this sample encode an identical CDR3 as well. The CDR3 runs to 11 residues. Trimming cost V 8 bases and J 4 bases, with 6 bases left between them. The germline gives CDR1 MNHEY, CDR2 SMNVEV (reference sequence). The TCR originated in a woman aged 40 to 50 with cholangiocarcinoma. J is TRBJ1-5 and V is TRBV27; D is unresolved. The material was peripheral blood, obtained from a patient treated with photon-based radiotherapy. The CDR3 protein is CASGGNQPQHF. CDR3 bases: TGTGCCAGCGGAGGTAATCAGCCCCAGCATTTT.